Here is one TCR beta chain with its context. As yet, its antigen is unknown. RNA in amounts of about 0.5 to 1 ug was reverse transcribed with random hexamers. It was immunoSEQ multiplex PCR that amplified TCR beta CDR3 across 54 Vbeta and 13 Jbeta. TCRdb re-derived calls from the immunoSEQ multiplex PCR reads in MiXCR, one entry per CDR3 protein. The table includes some 190,000 distinct CDR3 sequences, approximately 93% detected once. This entry is derived from a study of CD8 T cells in Susac syndrome. The authors sequenced TCR beta from blood CD8+ and CD4+ T cells. FACS was used to enrich TEMRA cells, whereas the CD8+ and CD4+ T cells were obtained by negative isolation. The length of the CDR3 is 14 residues. Between the trimmed V and J ends, which lost 4 bases and 3 bases, there was a span of 12 bases. The V gene's germline CDR1 is LGHDT and CDR2 YNNKEL (reference sequence). Findings and caveats of the study: The authors acknowledged that the study's TCR sequencing and HLA analysis involved relatively few individuals.

This chain connects TRBV3-1 to TRBJ1-1; TRBD1 is a possible D gene (6 bases). Input material: CD4+ T cells from PBMCs. This receptor was obtained from a human donor in good health. The CDR3 coding sequence is TGTGCCAGCAGCCCTCAGGGGTTTTACACTGAAGCTTTCTTT. Amino acids: CASSPQGFYTEAFF. The full variable domain, rest sourced from reference TRBV3-1 and TRBJ1-1, is DTAVSQTPKYLVTQMGNDKSIKCEQNLGHDTMYWYKQDSKKFLKIMFSYNNKELIINETVPNRFSPKSPDKAHLNLHINSLELGDSAVYFCASSPQGFYTEAFFGQGTRLTVV.